This is a list of T cell receptor beta chains from one sample in a study of beta chain features in type 1 diabetes. Libraries were prepared by immunoSEQ multiplex PCR; TCRdb keeps only in-frame clonotypes and omits some of them. This sample has under 900,000 clones, with about a sixth found just once. Sequenced: naive CD4+ T cells from blood. These receptor sequences come from a woman aged 18-30 years in good health. Both conserved end residues are part of each CDR3. Each record gives: D gene, J gene, clone size, V gene, CDR3 protein, CDR3 DNA. The D gene is left open where the match is weak. Size is stated for part of the rows, as once, few or many counts, or as a class when the clone is expanded.

D gene: NA
J gene: TRBJ2-1
clone size: NA
V gene: TRBV7-9
CDR3 protein: CASSSRGDEQFF
CDR3 DNA: TGTGCCAGCAGCTCAAGGGGTGATGAGCAGTTCTTC

D gene: NA
J gene: TRBJ2-3
clone size: NA
V gene: TRBV7-3
CDR3 protein: CASSLRASTDTQYF
CDR3 DNA: TGTGCCAGCAGCTTAAGGGCGAGCACAGATACGCAGTATTTT

D gene: TRBD1
J gene: TRBJ2-1
clone size: few
V gene: TRBV19
CDR3 protein: CASSLEGDRGNEQFF
CDR3 DNA: TGTGCCAGTAGTCTGGAAGGGGACAGGGGAAATGAGCAGTTCTTC

D gene: TRBD2
J gene: TRBJ2-1
clone size: NA
V gene: TRBV10-3
CDR3 protein: CAIGGRWNNEQFF
CDR3 DNA: TGTGCCATCGGCGGGAGGTGGAACAATGAGCAGTTCTTC

D gene: NA
J gene: TRBJ2-3
clone size: few
V gene: TRBV2
CDR3 protein: CASSGTVSTDTQYF
CDR3 DNA: TGTGCCAGCAGTGGGACAGTTAGCACAGATACGCAGTATTTT

D gene: TRBD2
J gene: TRBJ2-1
clone size: few
V gene: TRBV5-1
CDR3 protein: CASSVGLAGGISEQFF
CDR3 DNA: TGCGCCAGCAGCGTAGGACTAGCGGGAGGAATTTCCGAGCAGTTCTTC

D gene: NA
J gene: TRBJ2-1
clone size: NA
V gene: TRBV14
CDR3 protein: CASSQFWGDNEQFF
CDR3 DNA: TGTGCCAGCAGCCAATTCTGGGGGGATAATGAGCAGTTCTTC

D gene: TRBD2
J gene: TRBJ2-1
clone size: NA
V gene: TRBV9
CDR3 protein: CASSVGVSGSPGRSYNEQFF
CDR3 DNA: TGTGCCAGCAGCGTAGGGGTTAGCGGGAGCCCGGGCCGCTCCTACAATGAGCAGTTCTTC

D gene: NA
J gene: TRBJ2-7
clone size: NA
V gene: TRBV28
CDR3 protein: CASSLGAGVWYEQYF
CDR3 DNA: TGTGCCAGCAGTTTAGGAGCTGGGGTCTGGTACGAGCAGTACTTC

D gene: NA
J gene: TRBJ2-2
clone size: few
V gene: TRBV2
CDR3 protein: CASSYTGTLNTGELFF
CDR3 DNA: TGTGCCAGCAGTTACACCGGGACCTTGAACACCGGGGAGCTGTTTTTT

D gene: TRBD2
J gene: TRBJ2-1
clone size: NA
V gene: TRBV7-9
CDR3 protein: CASSWLADNEQFF
CDR3 DNA: TGTGCCAGCAGCTGGCTAGCGGACAATGAGCAGTTCTTC